This paragraph covers one TCR beta chain sequence. Via MiXCR, TCRdb re-called the RT-PCR reads, giving one row per CDR3 protein. The table lists 150,000 to 200,000 distinct CDR3 sequences, approximately 12% of them singletons. The data originate from a study of response to subunit inactivated influenza vaccine. In addition, the sample was reused for a study of T cells expressing NK-cell markers. As that report states: A 5'RACE template switching approach incorporating UMIs was used to make TCR beta cDNA. Dominant NKG2C+ clonotypes made up roughly 1.0-7.5% of CD8+ T cells in 5 or 6 donors.

The material sequenced was CD8+ T cells sorted from PBMCs, taken 12 days after vaccination. This TCR derives from a man in his fifties who received an inactivated influenza vaccine.

The CDR3 region is CATRKGAGYNEQFF. DNA of the CDR3: TGTGCCACTAGAAAGGGGGCGGGGTACAATGAGCAGTTCTTC. The J gene is TRBJ2-1, the V gene TRBV24-1; D might be TRBD1 (7 bases). Between the trimmed V and J ends, which lost 10 bases and 4 bases, there was a span of 16 bases. This CDR3 contains 14 residues. Germline V gene data show CDR1 as KGHDR and CDR2 as SFDVKD.